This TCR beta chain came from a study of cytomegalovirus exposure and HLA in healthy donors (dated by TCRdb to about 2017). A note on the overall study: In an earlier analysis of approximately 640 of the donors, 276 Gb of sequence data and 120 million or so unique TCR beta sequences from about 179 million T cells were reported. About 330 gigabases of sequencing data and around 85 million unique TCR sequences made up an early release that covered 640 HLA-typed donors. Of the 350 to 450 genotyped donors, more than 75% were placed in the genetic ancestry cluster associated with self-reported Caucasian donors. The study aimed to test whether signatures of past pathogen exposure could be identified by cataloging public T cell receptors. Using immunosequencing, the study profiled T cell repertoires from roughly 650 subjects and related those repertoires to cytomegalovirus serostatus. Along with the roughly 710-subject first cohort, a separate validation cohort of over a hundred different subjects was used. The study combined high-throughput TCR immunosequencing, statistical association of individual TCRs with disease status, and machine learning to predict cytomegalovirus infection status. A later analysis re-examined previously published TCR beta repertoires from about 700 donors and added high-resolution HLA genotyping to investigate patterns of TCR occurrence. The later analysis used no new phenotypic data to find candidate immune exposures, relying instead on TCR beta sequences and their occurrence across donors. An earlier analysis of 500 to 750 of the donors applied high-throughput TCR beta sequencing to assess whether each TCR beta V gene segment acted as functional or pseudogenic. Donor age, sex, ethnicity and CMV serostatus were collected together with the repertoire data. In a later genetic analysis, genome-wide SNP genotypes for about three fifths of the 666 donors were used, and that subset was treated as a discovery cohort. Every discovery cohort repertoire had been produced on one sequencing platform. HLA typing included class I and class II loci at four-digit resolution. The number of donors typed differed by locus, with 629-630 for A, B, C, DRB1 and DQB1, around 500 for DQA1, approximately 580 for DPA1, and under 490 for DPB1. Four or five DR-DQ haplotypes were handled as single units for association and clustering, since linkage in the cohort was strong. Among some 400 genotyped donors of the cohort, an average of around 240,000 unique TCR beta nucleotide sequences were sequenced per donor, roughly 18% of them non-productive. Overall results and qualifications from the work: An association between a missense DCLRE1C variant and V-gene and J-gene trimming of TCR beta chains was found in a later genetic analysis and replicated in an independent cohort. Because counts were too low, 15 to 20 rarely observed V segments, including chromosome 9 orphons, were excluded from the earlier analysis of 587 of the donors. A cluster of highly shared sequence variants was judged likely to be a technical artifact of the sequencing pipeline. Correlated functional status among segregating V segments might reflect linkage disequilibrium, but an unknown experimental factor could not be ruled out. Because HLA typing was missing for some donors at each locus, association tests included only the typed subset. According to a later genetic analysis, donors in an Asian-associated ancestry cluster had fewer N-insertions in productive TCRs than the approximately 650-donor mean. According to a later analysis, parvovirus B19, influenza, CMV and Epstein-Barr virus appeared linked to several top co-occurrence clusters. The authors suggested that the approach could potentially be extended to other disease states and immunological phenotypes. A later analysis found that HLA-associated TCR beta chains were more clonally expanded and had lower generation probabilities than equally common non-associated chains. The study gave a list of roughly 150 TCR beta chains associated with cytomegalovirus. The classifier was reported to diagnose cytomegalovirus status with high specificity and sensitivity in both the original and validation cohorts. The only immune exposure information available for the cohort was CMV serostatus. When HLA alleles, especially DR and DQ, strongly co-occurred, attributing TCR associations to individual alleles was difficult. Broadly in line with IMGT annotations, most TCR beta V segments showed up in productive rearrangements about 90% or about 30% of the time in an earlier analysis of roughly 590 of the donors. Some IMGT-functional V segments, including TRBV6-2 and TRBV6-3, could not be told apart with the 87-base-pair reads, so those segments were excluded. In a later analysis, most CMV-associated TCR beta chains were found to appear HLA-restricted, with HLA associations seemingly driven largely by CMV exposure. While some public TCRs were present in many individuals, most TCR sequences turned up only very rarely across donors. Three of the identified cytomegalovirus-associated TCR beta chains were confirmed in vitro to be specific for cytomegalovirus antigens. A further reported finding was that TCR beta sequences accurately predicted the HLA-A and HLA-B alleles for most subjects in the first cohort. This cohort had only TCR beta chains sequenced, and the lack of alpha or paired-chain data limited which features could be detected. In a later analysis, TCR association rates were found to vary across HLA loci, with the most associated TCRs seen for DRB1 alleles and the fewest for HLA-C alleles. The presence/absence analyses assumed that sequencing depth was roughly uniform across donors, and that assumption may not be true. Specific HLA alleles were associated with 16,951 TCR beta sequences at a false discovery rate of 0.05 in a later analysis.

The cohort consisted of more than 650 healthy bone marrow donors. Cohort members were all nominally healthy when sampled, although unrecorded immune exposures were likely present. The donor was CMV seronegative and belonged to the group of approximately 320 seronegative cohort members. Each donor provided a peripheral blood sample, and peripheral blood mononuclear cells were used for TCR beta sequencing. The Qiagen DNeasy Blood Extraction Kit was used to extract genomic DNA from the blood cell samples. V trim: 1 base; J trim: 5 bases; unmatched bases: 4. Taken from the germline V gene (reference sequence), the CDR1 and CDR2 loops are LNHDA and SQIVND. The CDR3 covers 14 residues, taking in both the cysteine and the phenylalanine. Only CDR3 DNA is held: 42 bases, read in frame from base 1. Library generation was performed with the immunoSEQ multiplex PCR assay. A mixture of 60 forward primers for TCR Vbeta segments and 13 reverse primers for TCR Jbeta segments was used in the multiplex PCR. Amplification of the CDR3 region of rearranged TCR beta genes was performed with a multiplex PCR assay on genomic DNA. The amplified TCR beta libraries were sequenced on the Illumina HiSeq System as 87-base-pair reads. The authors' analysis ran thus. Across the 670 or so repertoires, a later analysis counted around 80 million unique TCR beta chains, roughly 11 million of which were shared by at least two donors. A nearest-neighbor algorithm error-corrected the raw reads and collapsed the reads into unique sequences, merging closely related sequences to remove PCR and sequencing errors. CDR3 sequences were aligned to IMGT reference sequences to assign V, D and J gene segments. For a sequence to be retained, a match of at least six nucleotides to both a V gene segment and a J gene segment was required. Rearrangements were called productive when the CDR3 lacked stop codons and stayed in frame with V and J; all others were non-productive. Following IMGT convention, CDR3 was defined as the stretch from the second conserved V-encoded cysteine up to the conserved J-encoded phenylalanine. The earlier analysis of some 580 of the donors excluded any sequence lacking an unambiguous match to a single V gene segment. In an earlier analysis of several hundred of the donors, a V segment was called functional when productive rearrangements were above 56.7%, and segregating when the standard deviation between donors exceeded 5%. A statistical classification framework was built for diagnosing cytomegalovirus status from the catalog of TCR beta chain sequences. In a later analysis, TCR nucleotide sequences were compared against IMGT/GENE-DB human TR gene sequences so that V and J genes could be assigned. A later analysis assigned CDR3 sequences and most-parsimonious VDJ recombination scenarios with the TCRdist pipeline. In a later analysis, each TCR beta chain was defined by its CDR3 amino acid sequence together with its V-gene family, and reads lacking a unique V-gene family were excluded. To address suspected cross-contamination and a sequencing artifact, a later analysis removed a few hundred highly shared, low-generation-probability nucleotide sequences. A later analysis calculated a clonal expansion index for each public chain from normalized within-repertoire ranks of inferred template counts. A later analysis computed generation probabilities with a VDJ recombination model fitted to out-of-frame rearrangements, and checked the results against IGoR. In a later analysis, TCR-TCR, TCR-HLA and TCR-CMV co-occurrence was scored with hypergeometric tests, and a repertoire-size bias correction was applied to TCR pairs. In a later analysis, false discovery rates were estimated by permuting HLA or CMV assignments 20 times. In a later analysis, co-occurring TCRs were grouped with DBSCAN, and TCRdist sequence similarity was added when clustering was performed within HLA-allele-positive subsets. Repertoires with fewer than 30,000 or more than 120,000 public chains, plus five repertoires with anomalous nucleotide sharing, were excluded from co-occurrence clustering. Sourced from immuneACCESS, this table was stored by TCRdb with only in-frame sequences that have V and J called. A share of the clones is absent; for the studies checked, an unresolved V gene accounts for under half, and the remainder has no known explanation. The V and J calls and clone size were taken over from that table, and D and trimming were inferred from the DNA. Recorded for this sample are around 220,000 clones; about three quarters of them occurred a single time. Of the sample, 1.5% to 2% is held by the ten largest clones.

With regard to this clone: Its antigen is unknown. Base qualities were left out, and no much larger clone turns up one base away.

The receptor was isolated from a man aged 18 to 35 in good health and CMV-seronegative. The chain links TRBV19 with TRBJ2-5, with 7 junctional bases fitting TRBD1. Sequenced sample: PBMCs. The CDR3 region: CASSIGGTDETQYF. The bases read TGTGCCAGTAGTATAGGTGGGACAGACGAGACCCAGTACTTC. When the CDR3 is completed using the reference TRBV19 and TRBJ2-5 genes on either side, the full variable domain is DGGITQSPKYLFRKEGQNVTLSCEQNLNHDAMYWYRQDPGQGLRLIYYSQIVNDFQKGDIAEGYSVSREKKESFPLTVTSAQKNPTAFYLCASSIGGTDETQYFGPGTRLLVL.